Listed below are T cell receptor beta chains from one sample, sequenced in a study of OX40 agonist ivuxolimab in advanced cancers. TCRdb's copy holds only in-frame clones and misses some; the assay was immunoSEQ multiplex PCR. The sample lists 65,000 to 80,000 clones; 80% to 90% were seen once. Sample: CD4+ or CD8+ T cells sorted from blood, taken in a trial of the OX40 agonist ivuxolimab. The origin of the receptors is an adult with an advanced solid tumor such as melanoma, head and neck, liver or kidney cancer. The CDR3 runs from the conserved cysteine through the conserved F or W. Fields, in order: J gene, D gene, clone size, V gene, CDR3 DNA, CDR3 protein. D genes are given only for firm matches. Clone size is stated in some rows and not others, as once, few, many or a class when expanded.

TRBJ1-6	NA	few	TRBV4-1	TGCGCCAGCAGCCAAGAAAGGGACGAGTATAATTCACCCCTCCACTTT	CASSQERDEYNSPLHF
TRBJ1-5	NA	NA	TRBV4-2	TGTGCCAGCAGCCAGGCCGGGACGGAGGGTCAGCCCCAGCATTTT	CASSQAGTEGQPQHF
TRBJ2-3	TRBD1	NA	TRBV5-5	TGTGCCAGCAGCCGCGGGGACAGGGGGGCAGATACGCAGTATTTT	CASSRGDRGADTQYF
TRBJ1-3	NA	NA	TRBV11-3	TGTGCCAGTAGCGTAGGGGGGAGCTCTGGAAACACCATATATTTT	CASSVGGSSGNTIYF
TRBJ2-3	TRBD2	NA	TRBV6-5	TGTGCCAGCAGGCAGCGGGACACAGATACGCAGTATTTT	CASRQRDTDTQYF
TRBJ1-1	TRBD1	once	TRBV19	TGTGCCAGTAGGGAGCACAGGGGGAATAATGGTGAAGCTTTCTTT	CASREHRGNNGEAFF
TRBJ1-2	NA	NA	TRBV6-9	TGTGCCAGCAGTTATGCAACAGGAGCTAACTATGGCTACACCTTC	CASSYATGANYGYTF
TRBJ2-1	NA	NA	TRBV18	TGTGCCAGCTCACCACCGTCTAGCCGCATCAACGGAGAGCAGTTCTTC	CASSPPSSRINGEQFF
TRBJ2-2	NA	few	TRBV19	TGTGCCAGTAGTATCCCACAGGGGAACACCGGGGAGCTGTTTTTT	CASSIPQGNTGELFF
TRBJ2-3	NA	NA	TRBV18	TGTGCCAGCTCACCAGTCAACCCGGGACGCACAGATACGCAGTATTTT	CASSPVNPGRTDTQYF
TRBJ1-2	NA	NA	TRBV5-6	TGTGCCAGCAGTCTGGACAGAACTAACTATGGCTACACCTTC	CASSLDRTNYGYTF
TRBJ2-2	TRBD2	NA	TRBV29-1	TGCAGCGTTGAAGATCCTACTAGCGGGAACACCGGGGAGCTGTTTTTT	CSVEDPTSGNTGELFF
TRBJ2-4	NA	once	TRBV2	TGTGCCAGCAGTGTTGGCCTCAAAAACATTCAGTACTTC	CASSVGLKNIQYF
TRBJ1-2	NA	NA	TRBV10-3	TGTGCCATCTCCTTGGGGGGACGAAACTATGGCTACACCTTC	CAISLGGRNYGYTF
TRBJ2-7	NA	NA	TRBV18	TGTGCCAGCTCACCACCCTGGGGCAGTGGGAGCTCCTACGAGCAGTACTTC	CASSPPWGSGSSYEQYF